Shown below are 10 T cell receptor beta chains from a single sample sequenced in a study of blood T cell repertoires in COVID-19. This table comes from immunoSEQ multiplex PCR, and its TCRdb copy is limited to in-frame clones, with some not included. The sample shows about 250,000 clones, approximately 83% of them seen only once. Sample: PBMCs or T cells enriched from blood (not recorded which). These TCRs come from a young woman who had recovered from COVID-19.

The V gene is TRBV13, the J gene TRBJ2-7; 12 bases align to TRBD1. The germline V gene encodes CDR1 PRHDT and CDR2 FYEKMQ (reference sequence). The length of the CDR3 is 15 residues. Unmatched junction bases numbered 6, after V lost 4 bases and J lost 5 bases. CDR3 residues: CASSSRDRGPHEQYF. As DNA, the CDR3 is TGTGCCAGCAGCTCAAGGGACAGGGGGCCCCACGAGCAGTACTTC.

This chain links TRBV5-1 with TRBJ1-2; D remains unclear. Per germline, CDR1 SGHRS and CDR2 YFSETQ. Trimming took 4 bases from V and 4 from J, leaving 17 bases between them. CDR3 length equals 15 residues. The DNA for the CDR3 is TGCGCCAGCAGCGGAGGGCAGATTAGCCCCTATGGCTACACCTTC. It encodes CASSGGQISPYGYTF.

This clone was seen a handful of times. J is TRBJ1-1 and V is TRBV15, with TRBD1 matching 8 bases. In germline, CDR1 is LNHNV, CDR2 YYDKDF (reference sequence). The CDR3 extends over 17 amino acids. With V trimmed by 0 bases and J by 5 bases, 11 bases remained unmatched. The CDR3 here is CATSREGNGQGGTEAFF. CDR3 DNA: TGTGCCACCAGCAGAGAGGGAAATGGACAGGGCGGGACTGAAGCTTTCTTT.

Only one count was recorded for this clone. This chain links TRBV13 with TRBJ1-2, with TRBD1 identical over 8 bases. The CDR3 has 12 amino acids. V shed 2 bases, J shed 7 bases, and the junction held 0 bases outside the gene matches. CDR1 is PRHDT and CDR2 is FYEKMQ in the germline V gene (reference sequence). The CDR3 loop is CASSLTGGGYTF. The DNA of the CDR3 is TGTGCCAGCAGCTTAACAGGGGGTGGCTACACCTTC.

This rearrangement joins TRBV28 to TRBJ1-2, with a tentative D call TRBD1 (6 bases). This CDR3 comprises 13 residues. Deletions cut 2 bases from V and 7 bases from J, with 11 bases between. Germline CDR1 and CDR2: MDHEN and SYDVKM. Here the CDR3 reads CASSLAGEGGYTF. The CDR3, as DNA: TGTGCCAGCAGTTTAGCAGGGGAGGGTGGCTACACCTTC.

V is TRBV5-8 and J is TRBJ1-1; the D is unclear. V was pared by 6 bases and J by 5 bases, with 11 bases between. The CDR3 sequence is 12 residues long. Germline values: CDR1 SGHTS, CDR2 YDEGEE. CDR3 in DNA: TGTGCCAGCATCATCAGGTGGACTGAAGCTTTCTTT. Its translation is CASIIRWTEAFF.

This clone was seen a handful of times. This chain joins TRBV2 and TRBJ2-7; TRBD2 agrees at 13 bases. The ends lost 6 bases at V and 6 bases at J; junction bases unmatched: 5. The CDR3 contains 14 residues. Germline-derived CDR1 and CDR2 are SNHLY and FYNNEI. The DNA for the CDR3 is TGTGCCAGCAGCCGCAGGACTAGCGGGAGCGAGCAGTACTTC. This sequence encodes CASSRRTSGSEQYF.

The chain uses TRBV10-3 and TRBJ1-4; tentative D call: TRBD1 (6 bases). This CDR3 comprises 14 residues. From germline, CDR1 is ENHRY and CDR2 SYGVKD. Deletions cut 3 bases from V and 5 bases from J, with 10 bases between. The CDR3 DNA reads as TGTGCCATCAGTGAATCACAGGGCAATGAAAAACTGTTTTTT. Its translation: CAISESQGNEKLFF.

V is TRBV9 and J is TRBJ1-4; D is perhaps TRBD1 (6 bases). This CDR3 contains 17 residues. Germline V gene lookup returns CDR1 SGDLS and CDR2 YYNGEE. V lost 10 bases and J lost 8, with 30 bases in between. The CDR3, as DNA: TGTGCCCGCCGCGGGGCCCGGGGGCGGGGGTTCCTCGAAAAACTGTTTTTT. Its protein is CARRGARGRGFLEKLFF.

This chain joins TRBV5-6 and TRBJ1-2; 9 nucleotides match TRBD1. The V gene's germline CDR1 is SGHDT and CDR2 YYEEEE. The CDR3 sequence is 15 residues long. V was pared by 4 bases and J by 5 bases, with 9 bases of the junction left unmatched. This CDR3 is CASSRTRTGEYGYTF. CDR3 nucleotides: TGTGCCAGCAGCCGTACCCGGACAGGGGAATATGGCTACACCTTC.